These 12 T cell receptor beta chains came from one sample sequenced in a study of T-cell memory formation after mild COVID-19 (dated by TCRdb to the early 2020s). The library was made by 5' RACE. Instrument on record: Illumina NovaSeq 6000. TCRdb passed the public sequencing reads through fastp at Q25 and MiXCR, retaining productive beta sequences. For every CDR3 protein sequence, its rows merge into one entry that carries the most common genes and DNA. The sample data list around 340,000 distinct CDR3 sequences, and 13% to 15% of these were observed just once. The top ten clonotypes cover around 22% of the sample. The sequencing input was PBMCs or a T cell subset sorted from them (not recorded which). The receptor set was obtained from a man aged 18-30 years who had mild COVID-19 (a few samples of this study predate the infection). The sample titles of this study are shuffled in the database, so cell type and time point are left out; the donor was told from shared clones.

There are a few counts of this clonotype. DNA for the CDR3: TGTGCCTGGAGTGGTCCATGGGTGAGCAATCAGCCCCAGCATTTT. Amino acids: CAWSGPWVSNQPQHF. V is TRBV30 and J is TRBJ1-5; no firm D call. The V end was cut by 1 base, the J end by 1 base, with 11 bases between. Germline CDR1 reads GTSNPN; CDR2 reads SVGIG (reference sequence). The CDR3 is made up of 15 amino acids.

This clonotype was counted a few times. The rearrangement joins TRBV7-2 to TRBJ2-3; 11 bases are shared with TRBD1. CDR1 and CDR2 (germline): SGHTA, FQGNSA. V trimming: 5 bases; J trimming: 5 bases; junction bases outside the gene matches: 9. The CDR3 contains 16 residues. Written as DNA, the CDR3 is TGTGCCAGCAGCCCGGTCGGGACAGGGGGTCGAGATACGCAGTATTTT. Encoded protein: CASSPVGTGGRDTQYF.

This clonotype has only a few counts. The chain joins TRBV20-1 to TRBJ2-7; D could derive from TRBD1 or TRBD2 (5 bases each). Trimming cost V 6 bases and J 2 bases, with 11 bases left between them. In germline, CDR1 is DFQATT, CDR2 SNEGSKA (reference sequence). The CDR3 is 12 residues long. The CDR3 nucleotides read TGCAGTGCGCCGGGACGGGCCTACGAGCAGTACTTC. Protein product: CSAPGRAYEQYF.

The chain is built from TRBV7-6 and TRBJ2-7, with D maybe TRBD2 (5 bases). CDR1 and CDR2 (germline): SGHVS, FNYEAQ. Trimming removed 5 bases from V and 1 base from J, with 12 bases in between. The CDR3 is 14 residues long. CDR3 protein: CASSPSAGSYEQYF. In DNA, the CDR3 is TGTGCCAGCAGCCCCTCCGCGGGTTCCTACGAGCAGTACTTC.

The chain uses TRBV7-9 and TRBJ2-1; D gene ambiguous. The V gene lost 0 bases and the J gene lost 7 bases, with 4 bases spanning the gap. Looked up from germline, CDR1 is SEHNR and CDR2 is FQNEAQ (reference sequence). The CDR3 extends over 12 amino acids. DNA for the CDR3: TGTGCCAGCAGCTTAGCGCTGAATGAGCAGTTCTTC. It translates to CASSLALNEQFF. Variable domain in full (rest from reference TRBV7-9 and TRBJ2-1): DTGVSQNPRHKITKRGQNVTFRCDPISEHNRLYWYRQTLGQGPEFLTYFQNEAQLEKSRLLSDRFSAERPKGSFSTLEIQRTEQGDSAMYLCASSLALNEQFFGPGTRLTVL.

The chain joins TRBV5-1 to TRBJ1-4; a possible D gene is TRBD1 (6 bases). Germline values: CDR1 SGHRS, CDR2 YFSETQ. This CDR3 has 16 amino acids. Deletions cut 2 bases from V and 7 bases from J, with 18 bases between. The CDR3: CASSLAGPGVGEKLFF. CDR3 DNA sequence: TGCGCCAGCAGCTTAGCGGGACCAGGGGTTGGTGAAAAACTGTTTTTT.

V and J are TRBV6-2 or TRBV6-3 and TRBJ1-5, with 12 positions matching TRBD1. The germline V gene has CDR1 MNHEY and CDR2 SVGEGT. CDR3 length: 17 residues. Trimming removed 7 bases from V and 7 bases from J; junction bases left unmatched: 14. The CDR3 DNA reads as TGTGCCAGCACTGCGACCGGGACAGGGGGCGCCTGGCAGCCCCAGCATTTT. Translated, it gives CASTATGTGGAWQPQHF.

This clonotype was seen only a few times. The chain uses TRBV11-1 and TRBJ2-1; no clear D gene. In germline, CDR1 is SGHAT, CDR2 FQDESV (reference sequence). Trimming removed 2 bases from V and 8 bases from J, with 7 bases in between. The CDR3 spans 12 residues. The CDR3 sequence is CASSLQAHEQFF. The CDR3 nucleotides read TGTGCCAGCAGCTTACAGGCCCATGAGCAGTTCTTC. The entire variable domain, with the rest obtained from reference TRBV11-1 and TRBJ2-1, is as follows: EAEVAQSPRYKITEKSQAVAFWCDPISGHATLYWYRQILGQGPELLVQFQDESVVDDSQLPKDRFSAERLKGVDSTLKIQPAELGDSAMYLCASSLQAHEQFFGPGTRLTVL.

The chain employs TRBV6-5 and TRBJ1-2, with D hard to call. V shed 7 bases and J shed 4 bases, with 10 bases lying between them. In germline, CDR1 is MNHEY, CDR2 SVGAGI. CDR3 length: 12 residues. Written as DNA, the CDR3 is TGTGCCAGCACTCTGGCGGGCTATGGCTACACCTTC. This encodes CASTLAGYGYTF.

This clonotype was detected only a few times. V gene TRBV7-2 combines with J gene TRBJ1-6, with D possibly TRBD1 on 6 matching bases. CDR3 length: 14 residues. The V gene's germline CDR1 is SGHTA and CDR2 FQGNSA. Trimming took off 4 bases at V and 10 bases at J, with 14 bases between the two ends. The CDR3 is CASSSWGQQSPLHF. CDR3 DNA sequence: TGTGCCAGCAGCTCGTGGGGGCAGCAATCACCCCTCCACTTT.

The rearrangement links TRBV9 to TRBJ2-1, with D perhaps matching TRBD1 or TRBD2 (6 bases each). The CDR3 loop spans 16 amino acids. The V and J ends lost 4 bases and 1 base respectively, with 15 bases between them. Germline assignment: CDR1 SGDLS and CDR2 YYNGEE. The CDR3, as DNA: TGTGCCAGCAGCCCCCGAACAGGGACTTCCTACAATGAGCAGTTCTTC. Protein: CASSPRTGTSYNEQFF.

The V call is TRBV5-1, the J call TRBJ2-3; 7 positions agree with TRBD2. Germline V gene data show CDR1 as SGHRS and CDR2 as YFSETQ. V dropped 0 bases and J dropped 8; count of bases not matched to a gene: 3. The CDR3 has 13 residues. The CDR3 DNA reads as TGCGCCAGCAGCTTGGAGCCTAGCGGTACGCAGTATTTT. Translated: CASSLEPSGTQYF.